The subject of this entry is one TCR beta chain. Assay used: immunoSEQ multiplex PCR; TCRdb lists only in-frame clones, some missing. The sample shows 50,000 to 65,000 clones, just over 90% of them seen only once. The CDR3 is 14 residues long. Germline lookup yields CDR1 ENHRY and CDR2 SYGVKD. The V end was cut by 1 base, the J end by 1 base, with 7 bases between. The data were taken from a study of T cell changes during pregnancy in multiple sclerosis. The chain employs TRBV10-3 and TRBJ1-1; D is undetermined. Here the sequenced sample was peripheral blood, taken in the first trimester of pregnancy. The clonotype was recovered from a female donor in good health, enrolled as a control in a pregnancy study. CDR3 sequence reads: CAISEWEGNTEAFF. The CDR3 nucleotides are TGTGCCATCAGTGAGTGGGAGGGGAACACTGAAGCTTTCTTT.